The 4 T cell receptor beta chains reported below all come from one sample, sequenced in a study of vaccination effects on CD4 cells after COVID-19. The protocol was immunoSEQ multiplex PCR, while the TCRdb copy is restricted to in-frame clones and leaves out a portion. The profile shows more than 11,000 clones, over 60% of them singletons. Before sequencing, viral peptide pools were used by the ViraFEST assay to expand antigen-specific CD4+ T cells. The culture ran for approximately 10 days, and then CD4+ T cells were isolated. Their antigen targets remain unknown. The sequenced sample was CD4+ T cells from PBMCs cultured with HCoV-229E spike peptides, obtained before COVID-19 vaccination. These receptors all stem from a human donor who received a COVID-19 vaccine.

This chain links TRBV7-2 with TRBJ1-1, with D possibly matching TRBD1 (5 bases). Trimming left V 1 base short and J 0 bases short, with 9 bases between. The CDR3 contains 15 residues. Germline values: CDR1 SGHTA, CDR2 FQGNSA. This chain's CDR3 is CASSLGGGMNTEAFF. CDR3 bases: TGTGCCAGCAGCTTAGGTGGGGGGATGAACACTGAAGCTTTCTTT.

The chain joins TRBV4-2 to TRBJ1-2, with no clear D. Trimming took 0 bases from V and 3 from J, leaving 17 bases between them. CDR1 is LGHNA and CDR2 is YNFKEQ in the germline V gene. This CDR3 has 17 residues. This chain's CDR3 is CASSQDQGTLNYYGYTF. For the CDR3, the DNA is TGTGCCAGCAGCCAAGATCAAGGCACCCTGAACTACTATGGCTACACCTTC.

This chain connects TRBV3-1 (or the pseudogene TRBV3-2) to TRBJ2-2; 7 positions match TRBD1. V trimming: 3 bases; J trimming: 4 bases; junction bases outside the gene matches: 14. There are 18 residues in the CDR3. CDR1 LGHDT and CDR2 YNNKEL come from the germline V gene (reference sequence). This chain's CDR3 is CASSQTSWTGISTGELFF. The CDR3 coding sequence is TGTGCCAGCAGCCAGACTTCATGGACAGGTATATCCACCGGGGAGCTGTTTTTT.

The chain couples TRBV9 to TRBJ2-3; D may be TRBD1 or TRBD2 (5 bases each). The V gene's germline CDR1 is SGDLS and CDR2 YYNGEE. V gave up 4 bases and J gave up 0 bases, with 15 bases separating them. The CDR3 runs 16 residues. In DNA, the CDR3 is TGTGCCAGCAGCTCCCGGGACGGAAGAAGCACAGATACGCAGTATTTT. It is translated as CASSSRDGRSTDTQYF. The full variable domain, rest sourced from reference TRBV9 and TRBJ2-3, is DSGVTQTPKHLITATGQRVTLRCSPRSGDLSVYWYQQSLDQGLQFLIQYYNGEERAKGNILERFSAQQFPDLHSELNLSSLELGDSALYFCASSSRDGRSTDTQYFGPGTRLTVL.